A single sample gave rise to the 3 T cell receptor beta chains below, sequenced in a study of T cell responses to AZD1222 COVID-19 vaccine. Produced via immunoSEQ multiplex PCR; TCRdb's table is partial and in-frame only. Counted here are some 110,000 clones, roughly 92% occurring once; the ten biggest clones make up around 1.7%. Here the sequenced sample was peripheral blood, taken on day 0 of AZD1222 vaccination. The source is an adult in good health.

The chain has TRBV5-1 and TRBJ1-3; D is perhaps TRBD1 (5 bases). The CDR3 runs 16 residues. Germline loops: CDR1 SGHRS, CDR2 YFSETQ. V was shortened by 4 bases and J by 1 base, with 15 bases between the two germline ends. The DNA for the CDR3 is TGCGCCAGCAGCCTGCCAGGGTATCAGTCTGGAAACACCATATATTTT. Its protein is CASSLPGYQSGNTIYF. Full variable domain (missing parts from reference TRBV5-1 and TRBJ1-3): KAGVTQTPRYLIKTRGQQVTLSCSPISGHRSVSWYQQTPGQGLQFLFEYFSETQRNKGNFPGRFSGRQFSNSRSEMNVSTLELGDSALYLCASSLPGYQSGNTIYFGEGSWLTVV.

This sequence joins TRBV2 and TRBJ1-2; D is perhaps TRBD1 (5 bases). Germline V lookup: CDR1 SNHLY, CDR2 FYNNEI. V dropped 4 bases and J dropped 5 bases, with 14 bases sitting between them. The CDR3 has 14 amino acids. The CDR3 reads CASSGLRGNYGYTF. The DNA for the CDR3 is TGTGCCAGCAGTGGATTGAGGGGCAATTATGGCTACACCTTC.

The chain joins TRBV5-1 to TRBJ1-1; D is undetermined. There are 14 residues in the CDR3. CDR1 and CDR2 (germline): SGHRS, YFSETQ. Trimming took 0 bases from V and 6 from J, leaving 12 bases between them. This CDR3 reads CASSLGENGPEAFF. As DNA, the CDR3 is TGCGCCAGCAGCTTGGGGGAAAATGGGCCTGAAGCTTTCTTT.